The rows below give T cell receptor beta chains drawn from one sample of a study of OX40 agonist ivuxolimab in advanced cancers. Libraries were prepared by immunoSEQ multiplex PCR; TCRdb keeps only in-frame clonotypes and omits some of them. This repertoire shows 65,000 to 75,000 clones, about 94% found once; its top ten account for about 0.45%. Sequences were derived from CD4+ or CD8+ T cells sorted from blood, sampled in a trial of the OX40 agonist ivuxolimab. The receptors come from an adult with an advanced solid tumor such as melanoma, head and neck, liver or kidney cancer. CDR3s leave out the opening cysteine and the closing phenylalanine or tryptophan. A D gene is named only where the DNA matches it firmly.

j_call: TRBJ1-5; d_call: TRBD1; v_call: TRBV28; cdr3_aa: ASRTQGARRNQPQH
j_call: TRBJ1-2; d_call: .; v_call: TRBV30; cdr3_aa: AWSLMENYGYT
j_call: TRBJ2-1; d_call: .; v_call: TRBV6-5; cdr3_aa: ASSGRGGTGYEQF
j_call: TRBJ2-2; d_call: TRBD1; v_call: TRBV18; cdr3_aa: ASSSPGQGRGTGELF
j_call: TRBJ2-1; d_call: TRBD1; v_call: TRBV6-5; cdr3_aa: ASSYSTGNNEQF
j_call: TRBJ2-3; d_call: .; v_call: TRBV27; cdr3_aa: AIPEDTQY
j_call: TRBJ2-3; d_call: .; v_call: TRBV10-1; cdr3_aa: ASSESMSPQADTQY
j_call: TRBJ2-1; d_call: .; v_call: TRBV11-2; cdr3_aa: ASNREAYNEQF
j_call: TRBJ1-2; d_call: .; v_call: TRBV19; cdr3_aa: ASSIRWDSSNYGYT
j_call: TRBJ2-7; d_call: TRBD1; v_call: TRBV6-1; cdr3_aa: ASTGQGGHEQY
j_call: TRBJ1-5; d_call: TRBD1; v_call: TRBV2; cdr3_aa: ASEGGGQGIGQPQH
j_call: TRBJ1-2; d_call: TRBD1; v_call: TRBV6-4; cdr3_aa: ASSETQGQGKGYGYT
j_call: TRBJ2-3; d_call: TRBD2; v_call: TRBV30; cdr3_aa: AWSVRWSSGITDTQY
j_call: TRBJ1-2; d_call: .; v_call: TRBV27; cdr3_aa: ASSFNGPYGYT
j_call: TRBJ1-5; d_call: .; v_call: TRBV19; cdr3_aa: ASSPMRGYSNQPQH
j_call: TRBJ2-1; d_call: .; v_call: TRBV11-2; cdr3_aa: ASSSISGSHNEQF
j_call: TRBJ2-2; d_call: .; v_call: TRBV11-2; cdr3_aa: ASKLARTGELF
j_call: TRBJ2-7; d_call: TRBD2; v_call: TRBV9; cdr3_aa: ASSVASGPSYEQY
j_call: TRBJ2-5; d_call: TRBD2; v_call: TRBV11-1; cdr3_aa: ASTGPSGQETQY
j_call: TRBJ2-5; d_call: .; v_call: TRBV5-4; cdr3_aa: ASSYKETQY
j_call: TRBJ1-3; d_call: .; v_call: TRBV19; cdr3_aa: ASSTNSYSGNTIY
j_call: TRBJ2-7; d_call: .; v_call: TRBV10-3; cdr3_aa: AISDRTLGSDEQY
j_call: TRBJ2-2; d_call: TRBD2; v_call: TRBV6-6; cdr3_aa: ASSYSGSGTGELF
j_call: TRBJ2-7; d_call: .; v_call: TRBV11-3; cdr3_aa: ASSRQLGYEQY
j_call: TRBJ2-1; d_call: TRBD1; v_call: TRBV7-2; cdr3_aa: ASSLGQPYNEQF
j_call: TRBJ2-3; d_call: TRBD2; v_call: TRBV30; cdr3_aa: AWSEWVAGSDTQY
j_call: TRBJ1-4; d_call: .; v_call: TRBV19; cdr3_aa: ASSANSFPNEKLF
j_call: TRBJ2-7; d_call: TRBD2; v_call: TRBV7-2; cdr3_aa: ASSVLAGVGVPYEQY
j_call: TRBJ1-3; d_call: .; v_call: TRBV7-9; cdr3_aa: ASSQSGDSGNTIY
j_call: TRBJ2-4; d_call: .; v_call: TRBV20-1; cdr3_aa: SAGEVNIQY
j_call: TRBJ2-3; d_call: TRBD2; v_call: TRBV7-8; cdr3_aa: ASSLRGVGGGSTDTQY
j_call: TRBJ1-2; d_call: TRBD1; v_call: TRBV5-5; cdr3_aa: ASSWGQGTNYGYT
j_call: TRBJ2-4; d_call: .; v_call: TRBV27; cdr3_aa: ASSRGRRNIQY
j_call: TRBJ1-2; d_call: .; v_call: TRBV19; cdr3_aa: ASSWRGGTA
j_call: TRBJ2-5; d_call: .; v_call: TRBV7-9; cdr3_aa: ASSLGMGEWAETQY
j_call: TRBJ2-1; d_call: TRBD2; v_call: TRBV5-1; cdr3_aa: ASSPPTSGVNNEQF
j_call: TRBJ1-1; d_call: .; v_call: TRBV29-1; cdr3_aa: SVVGQGMPAF
j_call: TRBJ2-3; d_call: .; v_call: TRBV18; cdr3_aa: ASSPPRQGTDTQY
j_call: TRBJ2-7; d_call: .; v_call: TRBV11-3; cdr3_aa: ASSLAPAYEQY
j_call: TRBJ2-1; d_call: TRBD2; v_call: TRBV5-5; cdr3_aa: ASSLGGGRAYNEQF
j_call: TRBJ2-7; d_call: .; v_call: TRBV5-4; cdr3_aa: ASSLSSGQTYEQY
j_call: TRBJ1-1; d_call: .; v_call: TRBV30; cdr3_aa: AWSAEMNTEAF
j_call: TRBJ2-5; d_call: .; v_call: TRBV30; cdr3_aa: AWSVVSGRETQY
j_call: TRBJ1-2; d_call: .; v_call: TRBV4-3; cdr3_aa: ASSQDQGGNYGYT
j_call: TRBJ2-7; d_call: TRBD2; v_call: TRBV27; cdr3_aa: ASSDPGLAYEQY
j_call: TRBJ1-2; d_call: .; v_call: TRBV19; cdr3_aa: ASSPRGSQGYGYT
j_call: TRBJ2-7; d_call: .; v_call: TRBV19; cdr3_aa: ASSVTSSGPGDEQY
j_call: TRBJ2-6; d_call: .; v_call: TRBV13; cdr3_aa: ASSLQGGSGANVLT
j_call: TRBJ1-2; d_call: .; v_call: TRBV10-3; cdr3_aa: AISGQGFGYT
j_call: TRBJ1-2; d_call: .; v_call: TRBV2; cdr3_aa: ASSEASTGVGGYT
j_call: TRBJ2-7; d_call: .; v_call: TRBV11-3; cdr3_aa: ASSLEAAYEQY
j_call: TRBJ1-5; d_call: TRBD1; v_call: TRBV28; cdr3_aa: ASTPGGSNQPQH
j_call: TRBJ1-1; d_call: .; v_call: TRBV5-1; cdr3_aa: ASSFKQLNTEAF